What follows describes a single T cell receptor (beta chain). Its matching antigen is unknown. The sample originates from a study of PD-L1 blockade in urothelial cancer. Study-wide findings and caveats: In blood at 3 weeks, tumor-associated clones expanded more among patients with durable benefit. A below-median TCR clonality in blood before treatment predicted better survival.

J lost 9 bases, V lost 3 bases, and 8 bases had no gene match. Germline V gene sequence: CDR1 SGHTA, CDR2 FQGNSA. This CDR3 has 14 amino acids. Sample time point: pretreatment peripheral blood. The table came from immunoSEQ multiplex PCR; TCRdb's copy has only in-frame clones and leaves some out. In the table there are tens of thousands of clones, approximately 86% of which are singletons. The sample here was PBMCs, taken around atezolizumab (anti-PD-L1) treatment. This chain uses TRBV7-2 with TRBJ2-1; TRBD2 matches at 7 bases. This clonotype was sampled from a man in his 60s with urothelial cancer. For the CDR3, the DNA is TGTGCCAGCAGCTTCCGGGGGGAGAGAGGTGAGCAGTTCTTC. This gives the protein CASSFRGERGEQFF.